The entry below gives a single T cell receptor (beta chain) sequence along with its context. Its antigen remains unidentified. One junction end does not reproduce the germline sequence, and a read error may be involved. The PCR was carried out with 60 Vbeta primers and 13 Jbeta primers. Profiling relied on immunoSEQ multiplex PCR, and the TCRdb table lists in-frame clones only, not all of them. The profile shows approximately 91,000 clones, about two thirds of them singletons. The sample comes from a study of cytomegalovirus exposure and HLA in healthy donors. Whole-study context: Genetic ancestry analysis placed around four fifths of the 398 donors that were genotyped in the Caucasian-associated cluster. General study results and limits: Within an earlier analysis, most TCR beta V segments proved productive either about 87% or about 30% of the time. TCR beta V- and J-gene trimming was later associated with a missense DCLRE1C variant.

The CDR3 length is 15 residues. Per germline, CDR1 LGHNA and CDR2 YSLEER. V and J are TRBV4-3 and TRBJ1-5; unclear D gene. The material sequenced was PBMCs. The receptor was derived from a human donor in good health. CDR3 amino acids: CASSQDRRIWQPQHF. As DNA, the CDR3 is TGCGCCAGCAGTCAAGATAGGCGGATTTGGCAGCCCCAGCATTTT.